This T cell receptor beta chain was found in a study of T cell responses to AZD1222 COVID-19 vaccine (dated by TCRdb to the early 2020s). For context, the study as a whole: TCR sequencing covered approximately 230 trial participants: 207 given two doses of AZD1222 and about 26 given two doses of MenACWY control vaccine. Trial participants were enrolled into age subgroups of 18-55, 56-69 and 70-plus years, which contained about 150, 27 and 61 TCR-sequenced participants, respectively. Results the study describes overall, beyond this receptor: Because no samples from the day 14 peak response were available, repertoires could be characterized only after the peak T cell response. Most participants were white British and females outnumbered males, and the authors suggested that clonal diversity may have been underestimated. CD4 TCRs associated with the vaccine covered the entire spike protein, and the dominant responses were in regions 160-218 and 743-854. After two AZD1222 doses, spike-specific TCR breadth and depth were significantly higher than at day 0 and than in MenACWY recipients. Reportedly, close to half of the unique spike-specific TCRs recognized epitopes lying outside the regions that are mutated in the B.1.351 and B.1.1.7 variants. The 56-69-year group was small, and its depth increase did not reach significance, likely because of low power. Conclusions about previously exposed vaccinees are limited because only six or seven AZD1222 recipients were SARS-CoV-2 seropositive at baseline.

The CDR3 regions of human TCRbeta chains were analyzed by immunosequencing. Concerning the study's data processing: TCRs in the repertoires were matched against a reference library of SARS-CoV-2-specific TCRs that had been generated with the MIRA antigen-specificity platform. Breadth was defined as the fraction of unique TCRs that were SARS-CoV-2-associated, and depth was defined as the fraction of total T cells that were SARS-CoV-2-associated. Using the MIRA data, every spike-specific TCR was mapped to the spike region that the TCR reacted to and assigned to either a CD4 or a CD8 class. Log10-transformed breadth and depth values were compared by one-way ANOVA with Sidak's multiple comparisons tests. In its TCRdb copy, this immuneACCESS table keeps in-frame sequences only and misses some clones. Where compared with another copy, unresolved V genes explain less than half of these, and the others have no known cause. That table is the source of V, J and clone size, and D and trimming were worked out from the DNA. The sample table shows approximately 17,000 clones, and over 60% are seen once. The ten largest clones capture approximately 15% of the sample.

According to the germline V gene, CDR1 reads SGHTA and CDR2 reads FQGNSA. Trimming costs V 2 bases and J 1 base, and their ends lie 5 bases apart. From its cysteine to its phenylalanine, the CDR3 spans 13 amino acids. The read is trimmed to its CDR3 DNA, 39 bases read in frame from base 1. Turning to this clone: Its binding antigen is unknown. No base quality values were provided; no much bigger clone lies one nucleotide off.

The time point label here, explained by the study, means: about 28 days (+/-7) after the second vaccine dose. AZD1222 recipients whose second dose came at about 4 weeks and those whose second dose came at about 12 weeks were combined into one group, since spike-specific TCR depth and breadth did not differ between the two schedules. Vaccinee samples came from UK trials COV001 and COV002, including a single-blind randomized controlled phase 2/3 trial of AZD1222 (ChAdOx1 nCoV-19) in healthy adults. For TCRbeta chain sequencing, PBMC samples from trial participants were taken at day 0 and at day 28 after the second dose.

This clonotype originated in an adult who received the AZD1222 COVID-19 vaccine. The chain employs TRBV7-2 and TRBJ1-1; a confident D gene designation cannot be given. The input for sequencing was peripheral blood, taken 28 days after the second AZD1222 dose. The DNA sequence is given as TGTGCCAGCAGCTTACCTGCGAACACTGAAGCTTTCTTT. Its translation is CASSLPANTEAFF.